The present T cell receptor (beta chain) was sequenced within a study of T cells after yellow fever vaccination. Remarks on this clonotype: Antigen: not known.

Trimming left V 4 bases short and J 7 bases short, with 11 bases between. The length of the CDR3 is 12 residues. Looked up from germline, CDR1 is DFQATT and CDR2 is SNEGSKA (reference sequence). Via MiXCR, TCRdb re-called the 5' RACE reads, giving one row per CDR3 protein. The table shows hundreds of thousands of distinct CDR3 sequences, with 12% occurring only once. General study results and limits: Any FACS-sorted repertoire could hold abundant clonotypes that contaminate it from the bulk population.

The receptor was isolated from a man aged 25 to 40 who received the YFV17D yellow fever vaccine. Sample: PBMCs, taken on the day of the yellow fever booster vaccination. The chain couples TRBV20-1 to TRBJ2-1; D ambiguous. The chain's CDR3 is CSANLGRNEQFF. The CDR3 nucleotides are TGCAGTGCTAATCTAGGGCGGAATGAGCAGTTCTTC.